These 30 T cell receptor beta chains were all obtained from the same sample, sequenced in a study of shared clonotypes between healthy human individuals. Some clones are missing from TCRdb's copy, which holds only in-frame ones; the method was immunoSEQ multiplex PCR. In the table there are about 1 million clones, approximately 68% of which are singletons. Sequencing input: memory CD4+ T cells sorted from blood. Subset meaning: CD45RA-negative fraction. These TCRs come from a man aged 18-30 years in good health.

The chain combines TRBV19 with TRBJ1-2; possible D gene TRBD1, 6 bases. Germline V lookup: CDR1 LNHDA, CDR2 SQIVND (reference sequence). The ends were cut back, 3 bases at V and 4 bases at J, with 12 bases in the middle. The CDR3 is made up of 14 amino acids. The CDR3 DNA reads TGTGCCAGTAGTATGGGGGGGCGCTTCTATGGCTACACCTTC. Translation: CASSMGGRFYGYTF.

The CDR3 region has the DNA TGTGCCAGCAGTTACTCATCCAGGAATGAGCAGTTCTTC. It specifies CASSYSSRNEQFF. This sequence joins TRBV6-6 and TRBJ2-1; D remains unclear. CDR3 length equals 13 residues. Between the trimmed V and J ends, which lost 0 bases and 7 bases, there was a span of 7 bases. CDR1 MNHNY and CDR2 SVGAGI come from the germline V gene (reference sequence).

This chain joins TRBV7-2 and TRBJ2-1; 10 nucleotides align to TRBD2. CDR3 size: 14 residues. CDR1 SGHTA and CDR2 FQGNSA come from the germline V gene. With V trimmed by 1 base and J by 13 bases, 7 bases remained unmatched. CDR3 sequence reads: CASSLGGLAGDQFF. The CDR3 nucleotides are TGTGCCAGCAGCTTAGGAGGGCTAGCGGGAGACCAGTTCTTC.

The CDR3 here is CASSLGGSGGTYNEQFF. CDR3 nucleotides: TGCGCCAGCAGCTTGGGCGGTAGCGGGGGGACATACAATGAGCAGTTCTTC. The J gene is TRBJ2-1, the V gene TRBV5-1; 10 bases fit TRBD2. The CDR3 runs 17 residues. Germline CDR1 is SGHRS and CDR2 is YFSETQ. Trimming at V came to 0 bases and at J to 4 bases, leaving 7 bases not matched to a gene.

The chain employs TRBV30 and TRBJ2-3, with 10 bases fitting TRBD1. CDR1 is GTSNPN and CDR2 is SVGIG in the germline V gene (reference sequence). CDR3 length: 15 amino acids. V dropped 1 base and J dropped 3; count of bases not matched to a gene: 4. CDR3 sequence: CAWSGGTGATDTQYF. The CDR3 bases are TGTGCCTGGAGTGGGGGGACAGGGGCGACAGATACGCAGTATTTT.

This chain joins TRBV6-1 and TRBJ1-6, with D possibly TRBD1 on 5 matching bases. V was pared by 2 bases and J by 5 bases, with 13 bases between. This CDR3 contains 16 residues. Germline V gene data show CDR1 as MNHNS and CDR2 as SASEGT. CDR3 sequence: CASSEQLVGDNSPLHF. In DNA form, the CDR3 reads TGTGCCAGCAGTGAACAGTTGGTAGGGGATAATTCACCCCTCCACTTT.

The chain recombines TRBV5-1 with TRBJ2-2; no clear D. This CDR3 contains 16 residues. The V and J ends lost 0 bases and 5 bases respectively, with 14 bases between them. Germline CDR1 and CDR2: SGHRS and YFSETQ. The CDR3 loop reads CASSLVGLSSTGELFF. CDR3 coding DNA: TGCGCCAGCAGCTTGGTAGGGCTCTCTAGTACCGGGGAGCTGTTTTTT.

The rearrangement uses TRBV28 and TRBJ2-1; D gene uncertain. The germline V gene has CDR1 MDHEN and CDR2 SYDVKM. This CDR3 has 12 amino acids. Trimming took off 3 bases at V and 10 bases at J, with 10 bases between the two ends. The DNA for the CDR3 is TGTGCCAGCAGTTTTCGGCGAAGGGAGCAGTTCTTC. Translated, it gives CASSFRRREQFF.

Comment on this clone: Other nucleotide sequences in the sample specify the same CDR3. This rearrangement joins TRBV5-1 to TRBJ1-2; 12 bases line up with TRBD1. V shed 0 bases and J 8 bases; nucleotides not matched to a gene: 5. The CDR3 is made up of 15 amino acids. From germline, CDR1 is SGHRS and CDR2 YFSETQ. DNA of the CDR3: TGCGCCAGCAGCTTGGAGGGACAGGGGGCGGGAGGCTACACCTTC. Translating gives CASSLEGQGAGGYTF.

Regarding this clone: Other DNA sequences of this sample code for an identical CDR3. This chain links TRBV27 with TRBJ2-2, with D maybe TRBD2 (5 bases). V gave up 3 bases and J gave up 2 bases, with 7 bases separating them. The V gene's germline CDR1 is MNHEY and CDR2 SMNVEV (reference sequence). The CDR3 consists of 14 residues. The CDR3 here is CASSLGVNTGELFF. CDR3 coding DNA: TGTGCCAGCAGTTTGGGAGTCAACACCGGGGAGCTGTTTTTT.

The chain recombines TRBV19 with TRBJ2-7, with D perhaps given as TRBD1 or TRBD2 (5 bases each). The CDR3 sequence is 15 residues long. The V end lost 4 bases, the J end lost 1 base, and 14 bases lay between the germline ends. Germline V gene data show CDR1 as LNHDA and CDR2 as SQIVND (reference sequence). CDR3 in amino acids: CASSKGPGISYEQYF. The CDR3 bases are TGTGCCAGTAGTAAGGGACCAGGGATTTCCTACGAGCAGTACTTC.

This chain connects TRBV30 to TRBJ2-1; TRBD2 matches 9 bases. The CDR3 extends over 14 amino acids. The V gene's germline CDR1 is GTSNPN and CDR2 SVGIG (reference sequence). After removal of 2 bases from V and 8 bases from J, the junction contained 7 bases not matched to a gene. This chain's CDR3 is CAWSRGLASDEQFF. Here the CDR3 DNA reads TGTGCCTGGAGTCGAGGACTAGCGTCAGATGAGCAGTTCTTC.

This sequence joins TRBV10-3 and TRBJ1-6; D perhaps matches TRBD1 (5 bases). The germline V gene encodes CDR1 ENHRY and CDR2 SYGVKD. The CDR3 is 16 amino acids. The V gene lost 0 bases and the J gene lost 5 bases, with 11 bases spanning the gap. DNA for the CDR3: TGTGCCATCAGTGAGTCTAAGGGGCAGAATAATTCACCCCTCCACTTT. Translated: CAISESKGQNNSPLHF.

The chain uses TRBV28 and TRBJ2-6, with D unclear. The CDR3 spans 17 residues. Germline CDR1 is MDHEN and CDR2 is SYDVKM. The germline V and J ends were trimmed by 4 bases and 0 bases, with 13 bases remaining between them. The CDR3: CASSSQWTSSGANVLTF. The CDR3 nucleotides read TGTGCCAGCAGTTCCCAGTGGACGTCCTCTGGGGCCAACGTCCTGACTTTC.

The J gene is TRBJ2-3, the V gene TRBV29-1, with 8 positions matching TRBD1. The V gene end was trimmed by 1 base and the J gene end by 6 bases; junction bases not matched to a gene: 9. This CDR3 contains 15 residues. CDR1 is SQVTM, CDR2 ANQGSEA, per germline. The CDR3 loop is CSVEGGQGATDTQYF. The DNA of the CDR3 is TGCAGCGTTGAAGGGGGCCAGGGGGCGACGGATACGCAGTATTTT.

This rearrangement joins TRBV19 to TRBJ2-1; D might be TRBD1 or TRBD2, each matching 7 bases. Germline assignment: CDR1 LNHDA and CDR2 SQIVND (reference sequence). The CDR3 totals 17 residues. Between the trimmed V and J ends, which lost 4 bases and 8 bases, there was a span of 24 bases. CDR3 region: CASSKGGGTGVYDEQFF. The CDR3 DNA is TGTGCCAGTAGTAAAGGCGGGGGCACAGGGGTTTACGATGAGCAGTTCTTC.

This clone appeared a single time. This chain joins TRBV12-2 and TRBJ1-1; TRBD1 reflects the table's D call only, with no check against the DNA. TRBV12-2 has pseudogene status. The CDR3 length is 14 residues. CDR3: CASRPGQVNTEAFF. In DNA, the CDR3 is TGTGCAAGTCGCCCAGGACAGGTTAACACTGAAGCTTTCTTT.

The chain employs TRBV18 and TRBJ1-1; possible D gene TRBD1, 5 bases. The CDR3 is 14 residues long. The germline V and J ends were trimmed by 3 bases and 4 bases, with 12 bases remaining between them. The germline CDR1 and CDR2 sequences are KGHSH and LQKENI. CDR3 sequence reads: CASSPGLQGTEAFF. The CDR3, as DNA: TGTGCCAGCTCACCGGGACTCCAGGGCACTGAAGCTTTCTTT.

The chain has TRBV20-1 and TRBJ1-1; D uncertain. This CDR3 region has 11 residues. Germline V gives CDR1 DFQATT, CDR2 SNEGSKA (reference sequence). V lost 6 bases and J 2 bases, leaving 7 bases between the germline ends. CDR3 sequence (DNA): TGCAGTGCCCCAATAAACACTGAAGCTTTCTTT. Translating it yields CSAPINTEAFF.

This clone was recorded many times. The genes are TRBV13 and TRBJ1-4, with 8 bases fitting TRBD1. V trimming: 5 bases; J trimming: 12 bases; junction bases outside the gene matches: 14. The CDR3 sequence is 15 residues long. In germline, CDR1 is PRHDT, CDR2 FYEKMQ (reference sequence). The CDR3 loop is CASSPGRGLRGELFF. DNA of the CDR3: TGTGCCAGCAGCCCAGGCAGGGGGCTAAGAGGGGAACTGTTTTTT.

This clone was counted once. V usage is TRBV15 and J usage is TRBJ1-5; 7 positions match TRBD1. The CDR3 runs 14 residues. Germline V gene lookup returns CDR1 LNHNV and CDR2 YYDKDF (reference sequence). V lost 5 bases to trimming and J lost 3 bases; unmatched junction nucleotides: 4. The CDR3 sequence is CATSVQGYNQPQHF. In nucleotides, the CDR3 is TGTGCCACCAGCGTACAGGGGTACAATCAGCCCCAGCATTTT.

The CDR3 region has the DNA TGTGCCAGTGTTGGCAGGGAATTGAGCGGGGAGCTGTTTTTT. This gives the protein CASVGRELSGELFF. The chain is built from TRBV5-6 and TRBJ2-2; D possibly corresponds to TRBD1 (5 bases). The CDR3 loop spans 14 amino acids. Trimming stripped 8 bases from V and 7 bases from J, with 18 bases between. The germline V gene encodes CDR1 SGHDT and CDR2 YYEEEE.

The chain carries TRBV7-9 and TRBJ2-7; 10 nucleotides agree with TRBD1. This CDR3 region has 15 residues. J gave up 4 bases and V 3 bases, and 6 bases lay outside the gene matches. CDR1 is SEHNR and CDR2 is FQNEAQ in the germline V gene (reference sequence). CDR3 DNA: TGTGCCAGCAGCTTCAGCGGGACAGGGGATTACGAGCAGTACTTC. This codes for CASSFSGTGDYEQYF.

The CDR3 reads CASAAPDNSPLHF. Written as DNA, the CDR3 is TGTGCCAGTGCGGCCCCGGACAATTCACCCCTCCACTTT. The J gene is TRBJ1-6, the V gene TRBV19; no reliable D call. The length of the CDR3 is 13 residues. Per germline, CDR1 LNHDA and CDR2 SQIVND (reference sequence). V dropped 8 bases and J dropped 7 bases, with 12 bases sitting between them.

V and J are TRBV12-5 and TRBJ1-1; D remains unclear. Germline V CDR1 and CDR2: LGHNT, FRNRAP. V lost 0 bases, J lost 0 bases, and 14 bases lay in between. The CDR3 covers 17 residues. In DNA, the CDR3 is TGTGCTAGTGGTTTGGTACTGGCCCAAGGAATGAACACTGAAGCTTTCTTT. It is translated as CASGLVLAQGMNTEAFF.

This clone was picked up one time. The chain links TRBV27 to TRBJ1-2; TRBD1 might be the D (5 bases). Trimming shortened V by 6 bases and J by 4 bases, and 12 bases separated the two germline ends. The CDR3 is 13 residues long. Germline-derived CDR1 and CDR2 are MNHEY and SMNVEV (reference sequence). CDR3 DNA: TGTGCCAGCAGCGGGACGGTGGGCTATGGCTACACCTTC. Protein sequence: CASSGTVGYGYTF.

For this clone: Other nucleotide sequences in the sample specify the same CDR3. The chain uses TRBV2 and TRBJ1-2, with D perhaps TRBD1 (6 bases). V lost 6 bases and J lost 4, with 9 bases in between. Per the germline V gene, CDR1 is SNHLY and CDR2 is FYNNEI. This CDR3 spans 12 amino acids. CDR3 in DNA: TGTGCCAGCAGAACGGACAGCTATGGCTACACCTTC. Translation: CASRTDSYGYTF.

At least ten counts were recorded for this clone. CDR3 bases: TGTGCCAGCAGTTTAAGTTACTCCGGGGAGCTGTTTTTT. Translating it yields CASSLSYSGELFF. The chain carries TRBV27 and TRBJ2-2; D ambiguous. Germline CDR1 reads MNHEY; CDR2 reads SMNVEV (reference sequence). Deletions cut 2 bases from V and 6 bases from J, with 7 bases between. This CDR3 has 13 residues.

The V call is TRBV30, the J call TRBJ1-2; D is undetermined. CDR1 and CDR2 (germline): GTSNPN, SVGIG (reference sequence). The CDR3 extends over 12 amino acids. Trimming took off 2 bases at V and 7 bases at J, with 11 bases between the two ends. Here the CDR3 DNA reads TGTGCCTGGAGTTATGGGAAAGGTGGCTACACCTTC. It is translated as CAWSYGKGGYTF.

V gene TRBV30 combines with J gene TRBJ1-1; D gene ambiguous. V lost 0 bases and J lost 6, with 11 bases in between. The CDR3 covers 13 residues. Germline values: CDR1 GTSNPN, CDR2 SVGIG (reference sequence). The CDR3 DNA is TGTGCCTGGAGTGTACACCGCCGTCCTGAAGCTTTCTTT. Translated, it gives CAWSVHRRPEAFF.